This paragraph reports one T cell receptor beta chain. What it recognizes is unknown. Time point of the sample: blood 2 weeks post-SBRT. Treatment specified: 15 Gy SBRT to primary tumor, nephrectomy 4 weeks later. The tumor was a clear cell renal cell carcinoma. The CDR3 extends over 14 amino acids. Trimming took off 3 bases at V and 5 bases at J, with 14 bases between the two ends. Germline assignment: CDR1 SGDLS and CDR2 YYNGEE. The sample belongs to a study of radiation and T cells in renal cell carcinoma. Study-level results: In blood, top tumor clones expanded by 2 weeks, shrinking by 4.

Libraries were prepared by immunoSEQ multiplex PCR; TCRdb keeps only in-frame clonotypes and omits some of them. The profile shows roughly 130,000 clones, approximately 75% of them singletons. The origin of this receptor is a woman aged 55-70 years with renal cell carcinoma. This chain links TRBV9 with TRBJ1-1, with D possibly TRBD1 on 5 matching bases. This specimen was blood, taken from a patient whose treatment included radiotherapy and nephrectomy. The CDR3 here is CASSGGTGRTEAFF. DNA of the CDR3: TGTGCCAGCAGCGGGGGGACGGGGAGGACTGAAGCTTTCTTT.